Following are 29 T cell receptor beta chains from one sample sequenced in a study of blood T cell repertoires in COVID-19. The assay was immunoSEQ multiplex PCR, and TCRdb's table has in-frame clones only and misses some. The sample includes 29,000 or so clones, roughly 83% of them seen just once. Material for sequencing was peripheral blood. The receptors were gathered from a man at least 80 years old with active COVID-19.

V and J are TRBV6-5 and TRBJ1-5; 8 positions agree with TRBD1. The CDR3 length is 15 residues. Germline lookup yields CDR1 MNHEY and CDR2 SVGAGI. V was pared by 6 bases and J by 3 bases, with 7 bases of the junction left unmatched. This chain's CDR3 is CASRSTGGTNQPQHF. The CDR3 coding sequence is TGTGCCAGCAGGAGCACAGGGGGGACCAATCAGCCCCAGCATTTT.

This sequence joins TRBV6-5 and TRBJ1-6; D unclear. Trimming shortened V by 6 bases and J by 10 bases, and 19 bases separated the two germline ends. The CDR3 is 15 residues long. CDR1 is MNHEY and CDR2 is SVGAGI in the germline V gene. The CDR3 here is CASRLDSRRTSPLHF. The DNA for the CDR3 is TGTGCCAGCAGGTTGGACTCGCGGCGAACATCACCCCTCCACTTT.

The CDR3 DNA reads TGTGCCAGCAGTTCCCGCCCGGGTAGCGGGGGATATACGCAGTATTTT. It yields the protein CASSSRPGSGGYTQYF. The chain carries TRBV28 and TRBJ2-3, with TRBD2 identical over 9 bases. The CDR3 totals 16 residues. J was trimmed by 7 bases and V by 4 bases; bases with no gene match: 12. Germline assignment: CDR1 MDHEN and CDR2 SYDVKM. The full variable domain, rest sourced from reference TRBV28 and TRBJ2-3, is DVKVTQSSRYLVKRTGEKVFLECVQDMDHENMFWYRQDPGLGLRLIYFSYDVKMKEKGDIPEGYSVSREKKERFSLILESASTNQTSMYLCASSSRPGSGGYTQYFGPGTRLTVL.

The chain joins TRBV19 to TRBJ2-5; D is possibly TRBD2 (5 bases). V lost 1 base, J lost 2 bases, and 5 bases lay in between. Per germline, CDR1 LNHDA and CDR2 SQIVND (reference sequence). The CDR3 spans 13 residues. The CDR3 DNA follows: TGTGCCAGTAGTATAGCGGGACAAGAGACCCAGTACTTC. Its translation: CASSIAGQETQYF.

This chain uses TRBV15 with TRBJ2-1; 10 bases are a match to TRBD1. Germline values: CDR1 LNHNV, CDR2 YYDKDF (reference sequence). The CDR3 is 17 residues long. The trim removed 1 base at V and 7 bases at J, leaving 10 bases unmatched. This CDR3 is CATSRAARQGAQNEQFF. The CDR3, as DNA: TGTGCCACCAGCAGAGCCGCCCGACAGGGGGCACAGAATGAGCAGTTCTTC.

The V gene is TRBV3-1 (or the pseudogene TRBV3-2), the J gene TRBJ2-2, with D maybe TRBD1 (6 bases). Trimming pared 2 bases from V and 2 bases from J, leaving 12 bases between. Germline CDR1 reads LGHDT; CDR2 reads YNNKEL (reference sequence). The CDR3 is made up of 16 amino acids. CDR3 sequence reads: CASSQSTGRNTGELFF. For the CDR3, the DNA is TGTGCCAGCAGCCAATCAACAGGGAGAAACACCGGGGAGCTGTTTTTT.

This clone was detected a few times. V gene TRBV30 combines with J gene TRBJ2-2; D call uncertain. Germline V gene data show CDR1 as GTSNPN and CDR2 as SVGIG (reference sequence). The V gene lost 0 bases and the J gene lost 6 bases, with 11 bases spanning the gap. The CDR3 contains 14 residues. CDR3 in amino acids: CAWSVQLLAGELFF. The CDR3 nucleotides read TGTGCCTGGAGTGTACAGTTGTTAGCCGGGGAGCTGTTTTTT.

The chain employs TRBV11-1 and TRBJ1-1; D is ambiguous. CDR1 and CDR2 (germline): SGHAT, FQDESV (reference sequence). V lost 1 base and J 0 bases, leaving 6 bases between the germline ends. The CDR3 contains 14 residues. CDR3 DNA: TGTGCCAGCAGCTTAGGGCCGATGAACACTGAAGCTTTCTTT. It is translated as CASSLGPMNTEAFF.

This clone appeared a few times. The V gene is TRBV9, the J gene TRBJ2-7; 7 nucleotides match TRBD2. Per the germline V gene, CDR1 is SGDLS and CDR2 is YYNGEE. With 4 bases clipped from V and 4 bases from J, the junction kept 8 bases outside the gene matches. The CDR3 loop spans 14 amino acids. The CDR3 DNA reads as TGTGCCAGCAGCCCCCGTCCTAGCGGTTACGAGCAGTACTTC. Protein: CASSPRPSGYEQYF.

This sequence joins TRBV25-1 and TRBJ2-3, with D perhaps TRBD1 (7 bases). The V gene lost 6 bases and the J gene lost 4 bases, with 17 bases spanning the gap. The CDR3 has 15 amino acids. Looked up from germline, CDR1 is MGHDK and CDR2 is SYGVNS. This CDR3 reads CASSPMEGAADTQYF. CDR3 coding DNA: TGTGCCAGCAGCCCGATGGAGGGGGCCGCAGATACGCAGTATTTT.

This chain joins TRBV7-9 and TRBJ1-2, with unresolved D. With 1 base removed from V and 8 bases from J, the gap between germline ends came to 8 bases. CDR1 SEHNR and CDR2 FQNEAQ come from the germline V gene (reference sequence). The length of the CDR3 is 12 residues. The DNA for the CDR3 is TGTGCCAGCAGCTTAGAGTCAGCGGGCTACACCTTC. As protein: CASSLESAGYTF.

The chain links TRBV5-1 to TRBJ2-1, with 9 bases fitting TRBD1. With 4 bases clipped from V and 5 bases from J, the junction kept 4 bases outside the gene matches. The CDR3 consists of 14 residues. Germline CDR1 and CDR2: SGHRS and YFSETQ. This CDR3 is CASSPGQGHNEQFF. CDR3 in DNA: TGCGCCAGCAGCCCGGGACAGGGCCACAATGAGCAGTTCTTC.

The chain joins TRBV30 to TRBJ2-7; 8 bases align to TRBD1. Germline CDR1 reads GTSNPN; CDR2 reads SVGIG (reference sequence). The CDR3 consists of 16 residues. V gave up 3 bases and J gave up 9 bases; unmatched junction bases: 19. The CDR3 region has the DNA TGTGCCTGGAGCGACATCGGGGCAGGGGGCCGGTTCGGGCAGTACTTC. Protein product: CAWSDIGAGGRFGQYF. Together with reference TRBV30 and TRBJ2-7, the CDR3 gives the full variable domain: SQTIHQWPATLVQPVGSPLSLECTVEGTSNPNLYWYRQAAGRGLQLLFYSVGIGQISSEVPQNLSASRPQDRQFILSSKKLLLSDSGFYLCAWSDIGAGGRFGQYFGPGTRLTVT.

The chain uses TRBV9 and TRBJ1-6, with 9 bases identical to TRBD1. CDR1 SGDLS and CDR2 YYNGEE come from the germline V gene. Trimming at V came to 3 bases and at J to 7 bases, leaving 5 bases not matched to a gene. The CDR3 is 15 residues long. The CDR3 sequence: CASSAGTGWNSPLHF. DNA for the CDR3: TGTGCCAGCAGCGCCGGGACAGGGTGGAATTCACCCCTCCACTTT.

This clone was counted only a few times. J is TRBJ1-1 and V is TRBV6-5, with a weak D call TRBD1 (5 bases). CDR1 and CDR2 (germline): MNHEY, SVGAGI. The V end was cut by 0 bases, the J end by 3 bases, with 11 bases between. The length of the CDR3 is 15 residues. The CDR3 reads CASSYSFTGDTEAFF. In DNA form, the CDR3 reads TGTGCCAGCAGTTACTCGTTTACGGGGGACACTGAAGCTTTCTTT.

The chain recombines TRBV27 with TRBJ1-1; 9 nucleotides match TRBD1. Germline trimming cut 4 bases from V and 5 bases from J; bases unmatched to any gene: 11. CDR1 and CDR2 (germline): MNHEY, SMNVEV (reference sequence). The CDR3 has 16 amino acids. Written as DNA, the CDR3 is TGTGCCAGCAGTTCAATAAGGTTGGGGACAGGGACTGAAGCTTTCTTT. It specifies CASSSIRLGTGTEAFF.

This rearrangement joins TRBV28 to TRBJ1-2, with TRBD1 matching 7 bases. The CDR3 contains 13 residues. The germline gives CDR1 MDHEN, CDR2 SYDVKM. The junction had 8 bases not matched to a gene; V was cut back by 6 bases and J by 7 bases. In DNA, the CDR3 is TGTGCCAGCAGGCCGGGACAGTCGGCTGGCTACACCTTC. Translated, it gives CASRPGQSAGYTF.

The V and J genes are TRBV7-9 and TRBJ1-1; D uncertain. This CDR3 contains 12 residues. Germline values: CDR1 SEHNR, CDR2 FQNEAQ (reference sequence). V lost 5 bases, J lost 5 bases, and 9 bases lay in between. The CDR3 loop reads CASSVHSTEAFF. The CDR3 DNA reads as TGTGCCAGCAGCGTTCACTCGACTGAAGCTTTCTTT.

This clone was seen once. The chain has TRBV5-1 and TRBJ1-1; D is ambiguous. The germline gives CDR1 SGHRS, CDR2 YFSETQ. With 0 bases removed from V and 4 bases from J, the gap between germline ends came to 7 bases. The CDR3 consists of 13 residues. This chain's CDR3 is CASSLGGGTEAFF. In DNA form, the CDR3 reads TGCGCCAGCAGCTTGGGGGGAGGCACTGAAGCTTTCTTT.

This chain joins TRBV7-9 and TRBJ1-2, with D perhaps TRBD1 (6 bases). Trimming left V 5 bases short and J 4 bases short, with 17 bases between. CDR3 length: 15 amino acids. Germline CDR1 and CDR2: SEHNR and FQNEAQ (reference sequence). The DNA of the CDR3 is TGTGCCAGCAGCCCCCTGGACAGCCGTTCCTATGGCTACACCTTC. Its protein product is CASSPLDSRSYGYTF.

The V call is TRBV4-1, the J call TRBJ1-6, with 8 nucleotides matching TRBD1. The germline gives CDR1 MGHRA, CDR2 YSYEKL. This CDR3 region has 17 residues. Trimming cost V 1 base and J 7 bases; bases outside gene matches: 9. The CDR3 spells CASSQVTPGTGNSPLHF. The CDR3, as DNA: TGCGCCAGCAGCCAAGTAACCCCCGGGACAGGAAATTCACCCCTCCACTTT.

The rearrangement links TRBV19 to TRBJ1-6, with TRBD1 matching 11 bases. The CDR3 has 16 amino acids. The V segment lost 6 bases and the J segment 9 bases; nucleotides outside the gene matches: 10. Germline V CDR1 and CDR2: LNHDA, SQIVND (reference sequence). The CDR3 sequence: CASRPGQGARLSPLHF. CDR3 nucleotides: TGTGCCAGTAGACCCGGACAGGGGGCGCGTCTTTCACCCCTCCACTTT.

This clone was observed a few times. V and J are TRBV6-4 and TRBJ1-1; TRBD1 might be the D (6 bases). The V and J ends lost 2 bases and 4 bases respectively, with 17 bases between them. CDR1 and CDR2 from the germline V gene are MRHNA and SNTAGT. The CDR3 covers 16 residues. CDR3 loop: CASSDTESRGPTEAFF. The CDR3 coding sequence is TGTGCCAGCAGTGACACGGAGTCCAGGGGCCCCACTGAAGCTTTCTTT.

The chain carries TRBV27 and TRBJ2-7, with 7 bases lining up with TRBD1. CDR1 is MNHEY, CDR2 SMNVEV, per germline (reference sequence). CDR3 size: 13 residues. V shed 8 bases, J shed 0 bases, and the junction held 4 bases outside the gene matches. This chain's CDR3 is CASWDSGSYEQYF. The DNA for the CDR3 is TGTGCCAGCTGGGACAGTGGCTCCTACGAGCAGTACTTC.

In its sample, this clone was seen once. This chain uses TRBV4-1 with TRBJ1-4, with 8 bases identical to TRBD1. CDR1 is MGHRA and CDR2 is YSYEKL in the germline V gene. The J segment lost 3 bases and the V segment lost 2 bases, leaving 2 bases of the junction unmatched. CDR3 length: 15 amino acids. The CDR3 is CASSQQGASNEKLFF. As DNA, the CDR3 is TGCGCCAGCAGCCAACAGGGGGCGTCTAATGAAAAACTGTTTTTT.

This chain connects TRBV5-1 to TRBJ2-3; D gene uncertain. CDR1 and CDR2 from the germline V gene are SGHRS and YFSETQ. The V gene lost 1 base and the J gene lost 4 bases, with 13 bases spanning the gap. The CDR3 covers 15 residues. CDR3 residues: CASSLLSSIPDTQYF. CDR3 DNA: TGCGCCAGCAGCTTGCTGTCTAGTATCCCAGATACGCAGTATTTT.

The chain is built from TRBV3-1 (or the pseudogene TRBV3-2) and TRBJ2-5; D unclear. V was clipped by 5 bases and J by 1 base, with 8 bases between them. This CDR3 comprises 13 residues. Germline V gene sequence: CDR1 LGHDT, CDR2 YNNKEL (reference sequence). CDR3 sequence: CASSTGSQETQYF. The CDR3 coding sequence is TGTGCCAGCAGCACCGGGTCCCAAGAGACCCAGTACTTC.

The chain employs TRBV6-6 and TRBJ2-1; 14 bases align to TRBD2. Germline CDR1 and CDR2: MNHNY and SVGAGI (reference sequence). CDR3 length: 16 residues. The junction had 6 bases not matched to a gene; V was cut back by 2 bases and J by 9 bases. The CDR3 DNA sequence: TGTGCCAGCAGTTACCCGACTAGCGGGGGGGCACGTGAGCAGTTCTTC. It is translated as CASSYPTSGGAREQFF.

The chain couples TRBV5-1 to TRBJ1-6; possible D gene TRBD1, 6 bases. The CDR3 extends over 15 amino acids. The germline gives CDR1 SGHRS, CDR2 YFSETQ. V lost 0 bases to trimming and J lost 6 bases, with 10 bases between them. In DNA form, the CDR3 reads TGCGCCAGCAGCTTGGACGGACAGTTTAATTCACCCCTCCACTTT. It encodes CASSLDGQFNSPLHF.